These 30 T cell receptor beta chains originate from one sample sequenced in a study of blood T cell repertoires in COVID-19. The protocol was immunoSEQ multiplex PCR, while the TCRdb copy is restricted to in-frame clones and leaves out a portion. The sample comprises 200,000 to 250,000 clones, roughly 80% of which are singletons, and roughly a tenth rests with the top ten. Sequencing was done on a sample of peripheral blood. Receptors originate from a woman older than 75 with acute or convalescent COVID-19.

This clone appeared once. This chain uses TRBV28 with TRBJ2-7; 8 bases line up with TRBD2. The V gene end was trimmed by 4 bases and the J gene end by 4 bases; junction bases not matched to a gene: 12. Looked up from germline, CDR1 is MDHEN and CDR2 is SYDVKM. This CDR3 is built from 16 residues. In DNA, the CDR3 is TGTGCCAGCAGTTCCCGGAGAGCGGGAGTAAATTACGAGCAGTACTTC. Amino acids: CASSSRRAGVNYEQYF.

V usage is TRBV3-1 (or the pseudogene TRBV3-2) and J usage is TRBJ2-7; tentative D call: TRBD2 (7 bases). There are 14 residues in the CDR3. The germline V gene has CDR1 LGHDT and CDR2 YNNKEL (reference sequence). Trimming took off 0 bases at V and 4 bases at J, with 10 bases between the two ends. CDR3 bases: TGTGCCAGCAGCCAAGAAGGGGGGGATTACGAGCAGTACTTC. It translates to CASSQEGGDYEQYF.

This clone was detected only a few times. The same CDR3 can be traced to other DNA sequences in this sample. The chain joins TRBV2 to TRBJ1-2, with 8 nucleotides matching TRBD1. The length of the CDR3 is 13 residues. Germline V gives CDR1 SNHLY, CDR2 FYNNEI. Trimming at V came to 3 bases and at J to 5 bases, leaving 2 bases not matched to a gene. CDR3 in DNA: TGTGCCAGCAGTGAGGACAGGGCATATGGCTACACCTTC. Protein: CASSEDRAYGYTF.

The chain combines TRBV19 with TRBJ1-5; the match to TRBD1 covers 7 bases. CDR1 is LNHDA, CDR2 SQIVND, per germline (reference sequence). The junction had 5 bases not matched to a gene; V was cut back by 7 bases and J by 2 bases. The length of the CDR3 is 14 residues. CDR3: CASTTGEGNQPQHF. CDR3 sequence (DNA): TGTGCCAGTACCACAGGGGAGGGCAATCAGCCCCAGCATTTT.

This clone was recorded a few times. The chain couples TRBV28 to TRBJ2-7, with 12 bases fitting TRBD2. The CDR3 extends over 16 amino acids. V lost 5 bases to trimming and J lost 3 bases; unmatched junction nucleotides: 8. Germline lookup yields CDR1 MDHEN and CDR2 SYDVKM. The CDR3 DNA follows: TGTGCCAGCAGTCCGCGACTAGCGGGAGTGGGCTACGAGCAGTACTTC. This codes for CASSPRLAGVGYEQYF.

This clone appeared a few times. The chain combines TRBV9 with TRBJ1-6; 8 bases line up with TRBD1. This CDR3 is built from 14 residues. Germline assignment: CDR1 SGDLS and CDR2 YYNGEE. With V trimmed by 3 bases and J by 7 bases, 3 bases remained unmatched. The CDR3 nucleotides read TGTGCCAGCAGCGGGTGGACAGGGAATTCACCCCTCCACTTT. Protein sequence: CASSGWTGNSPLHF.

This chain uses TRBV3-1 (or the pseudogene TRBV3-2) with TRBJ1-4; maybe TRBD1 (6 bases). V was clipped by 3 bases and J by 8 bases, with 19 bases between them. This CDR3 contains 16 residues. Germline CDR1 reads LGHDT; CDR2 reads YNNKEL (reference sequence). The CDR3 loop is CASSQPLGAGDEKLFF. In DNA, the CDR3 is TGTGCCAGCAGCCAGCCTCTCGGGGCAGGGGACGAAAAACTGTTTTTT.

This clone came up once. The rearrangement joins TRBV5-1 to TRBJ1-4; 8 nucleotides agree with TRBD1. Unmatched junction bases numbered 6, after V lost 4 bases and J lost 4 bases. This CDR3 comprises 15 residues. Germline lookup yields CDR1 SGHRS and CDR2 YFSETQ. The CDR3 coding sequence is TGCGCCAGCAGCGTTGGAGGACAGGGTAATGAAAAACTGTTTTTT. As protein: CASSVGGQGNEKLFF.

This chain joins TRBV11-3 and TRBJ2-7; D might be TRBD1 (5 bases). Germline-derived CDR1 and CDR2 are SGHNT and YENEEA. Trimming stripped 5 bases from V and 0 bases from J, with 20 bases between. CDR3 length equals 17 residues. The CDR3 DNA follows: TGTGCCAGCAGCCCCCTCCCGGGCCAGGGAATCTCCTACGAGCAGTACTTC. It specifies CASSPLPGQGISYEQYF.

With regard to this clone: Its ends do not fully match the called genes, so a read error is possible. The CDR3 loop is CASSLAGLGVETQYF. The CDR3 DNA reads as TGTGCTAGCAGCTTAGCGGGCCTAGGGGTAGAGACCCAGTACTTC. This chain uses TRBV7-7 with TRBJ2-5; 7 nucleotides line up with TRBD2. This CDR3 is 15 amino acids long. Germline lookup yields CDR1 SSHAT and CDR2 FNYEAQ (reference sequence).

The chain is built from TRBV6-5 and TRBJ2-3, with TRBD2 identical over 9 bases. The CDR3 contains 14 residues. Germline V gene lookup returns CDR1 MNHEY and CDR2 SVGAGI. V gave up 6 bases and J gave up 3 bases; unmatched junction bases: 4. CDR3 bases: TGTGCCAGCAGCCCGGGACTAGCAACAGATACGCAGTATTTT. It is translated as CASSPGLATDTQYF.

The chain is built from TRBV5-6 and TRBJ1-2; D gene ambiguous. The CDR3 has 13 amino acids. Per germline, CDR1 SGHDT and CDR2 YYEEEE. With 2 bases removed from V and 3 bases from J, the gap between germline ends came to 8 bases. DNA of the CDR3: TGTGCCAGCAGCTTATGGGGAGACTATGGCTACACCTTC. The encoded protein is CASSLWGDYGYTF.

V is TRBV7-2 and J is TRBJ1-1; 8 nucleotides align to TRBD1. Germline V gene data show CDR1 as SGHTA and CDR2 as FQGNSA. V was pared by 5 bases and J by 4 bases, with 9 bases of the junction left unmatched. The CDR3 is made up of 15 amino acids. CDR3 nucleotides: TGTGCCAGCAGCCTCACAAGACAGGGGAGCACTGAAGCTTTCTTT. It encodes CASSLTRQGSTEAFF.

To note about this clone: Because the CDR3's place on the DNA is in doubt, the DNA is left out and the CDR3 is given as listed by TCRdb. The chain has TRBV7-9 and TRBJ2-3; no DNA check was done on the table's D call, TRBD2. CDR1 and CDR2 (germline): SEHNR, FQNEAQ (reference sequence). The CDR3 contains 14 residues when both ends are counted. Here the CDR3 reads CASSLEVAGGARDF.

This clone was observed a single time. This sequence joins TRBV28 and TRBJ2-7; 8 nucleotides match TRBD1. Germline V gene lookup returns CDR1 MDHEN and CDR2 SYDVKM. V trimming: 6 bases; J trimming: 3 bases; junction bases outside the gene matches: 7. This CDR3 region has 14 residues. The chain's CDR3 is CASSPTGASYEQYF. Written as DNA, the CDR3 is TGTGCCAGCAGCCCGACAGGGGCCAGCTACGAGCAGTACTTC.

This clone was counted once. The rearrangement links TRBV3-1 (or the pseudogene TRBV3-2) to TRBJ1-5; TRBD1 matches 8 bases. V trimming: 1 base; J trimming: 9 bases; junction bases outside the gene matches: 8. The germline gives CDR1 LGHDT, CDR2 YNNKEL (reference sequence). The CDR3 loop spans 15 amino acids. CDR3 region: CASSQAPGGSRPQHF. The CDR3 nucleotides read TGTGCCAGCAGCCAAGCCCCAGGGGGCAGTAGGCCCCAGCATTTT.

The chain is built from TRBV7-8 and TRBJ1-3; no firm D call. Between the trimmed V and J ends, which lost 2 bases and 0 bases, there was a span of 5 bases. CDR1 SGHVS and CDR2 FQNEAQ come from the germline V gene. This CDR3 has 14 amino acids. The CDR3 loop is CASSLRVSGNTIYF. DNA of the CDR3: TGTGCCAGCAGCTTAAGAGTCTCTGGAAACACCATATATTTT.

The V and J genes are TRBV6-5 and TRBJ1-1; no definite D call. Germline-derived CDR1 and CDR2 are MNHEY and SVGAGI. V dropped 8 bases and J dropped 5 bases, with 12 bases sitting between them. CDR3 size: 12 residues. CDR3 nucleotide sequence: TGTGCCAGCGGCGGGCTTGGGACTGAAGCTTTCTTT. Translating it yields CASGGLGTEAFF.

Details on this clone: The same CDR3 is also encoded by other DNA sequences in this sample. The V and J genes are TRBV18 and TRBJ1-1; D may be TRBD1 (5 bases). Trimming took 2 bases from V and 4 from J, leaving 8 bases between them. The CDR3 consists of 13 residues. Looked up from germline, CDR1 is KGHSH and CDR2 is LQKENI. CDR3 nucleotides: TGTGCCAGCTCACCAGGGCAGGGCACTGAAGCTTTCTTT. Amino acid sequence: CASSPGQGTEAFF. The full variable domain, rest sourced from reference TRBV18 and TRBJ1-1, is NAGVMQNPRHLVRRRGQEARLRCSPMKGHSHVYWYRQLPEEGLKFMVYLQKENIIDESGMPKERFSAEFPKEGPSILRIQQVVRGDSAAYFCASSPGQGTEAFFGQGTRLTVV.

J is TRBJ2-1 and V is TRBV7-3; 15 nucleotides align to TRBD2. The ends lost 6 bases at V and 7 bases at J; junction bases unmatched: 7. This CDR3 is built from 16 residues. Germline CDR1 reads SGHTA; CDR2 reads FQGTGA. CDR3 loop: CASSRTSGRAGNEQFF. In nucleotides, the CDR3 is TGTGCCAGCAGTCGGACTAGCGGGAGGGCCGGTAATGAGCAGTTCTTC.

CDR3 bases: TGTGCCAGCTCTTACGGGACAGGGAGAAATCAGCCCCAGCATTTT. The encoded protein is CASSYGTGRNQPQHF. J is TRBJ1-5 and V is TRBV18, with TRBD1 matching over 9 bases. From germline, CDR1 is KGHSH and CDR2 LQKENI. Trimming cost V 6 bases and J 4 bases; bases outside gene matches: 7. CDR3 length equals 15 residues.

The chain recombines TRBV7-8 with TRBJ1-2; D might be TRBD1 (5 bases). V lost 2 bases and J lost 5, with 15 bases in between. There are 15 residues in the CDR3. The germline CDR1 and CDR2 sequences are SGHVS and FQNEAQ. The CDR3 loop reads CASSLRRGGIYGYTF. The CDR3 DNA reads TGTGCCAGCAGCTTACGCCGTGGGGGGATATATGGCTACACCTTC.

The rearrangement joins TRBV30 to TRBJ1-5, with TRBD1 matching 7 bases. This CDR3 is built from 15 residues. The germline V gene has CDR1 GTSNPN and CDR2 SVGIG (reference sequence). The J segment lost 7 bases and the V segment lost 2 bases, leaving 11 bases of the junction unmatched. CDR3 amino acids: CAWSPKDRLYQPQHF. The CDR3, as DNA: TGTGCCTGGAGTCCGAAGGACAGGTTATACCAGCCCCAGCATTTT.

The chain carries TRBV30 and TRBJ1-1; D is undetermined. Looked up from germline, CDR1 is GTSNPN and CDR2 is SVGIG (reference sequence). V was pared by 0 bases and J by 5 bases, with 16 bases between. The CDR3 spans 15 residues. The DNA of the CDR3 is TGTGCCTGGAGTGTACCCCTGCTAGTTAGGACTGAAGCTTTCTTT. Translated, it gives CAWSVPLLVRTEAFF. Complete variable domain (other parts from reference TRBV30 and TRBJ1-1): SQTIHQWPATLVQPVGSPLSLECTVEGTSNPNLYWYRQAAGRGLQLLFYSVGIGQISSEVPQNLSASRPQDRQFILSSKKLLLSDSGFYLCAWSVPLLVRTEAFFGQGTRLTVV.

This clone occurred a few times. The same CDR3 also results from other DNA sequences found in this sample. The V call is TRBV29-1, the J call TRBJ2-4; TRBD2 matches at 9 bases. V shed 4 bases, J shed 0 bases, and the junction held 1 base outside the gene matches. Germline CDR1 reads SQVTM; CDR2 reads ANQGSEA. The CDR3 sequence is 14 residues long. CDR3 nucleotides: TGCAGCGTTGTGACTAGCGGAGCCAAAAACATTCAGTACTTC. It encodes CSVVTSGAKNIQYF. The whole variable domain, filled in from reference TRBV29-1 and TRBJ2-4, reads SAVISQKPSRDICQRGTSLTIQCQVDSQVTMMFWYRQQPGQSLTLIATANQGSEATYESGFVIDKFPISRPNLTFSTLTVSNMSPEDSSIYLCSVVTSGAKNIQYFGAGTRLSVL.

The chain couples TRBV19 to TRBJ1-4, with TRBD1 matching over 8 bases. Germline values: CDR1 LNHDA, CDR2 SQIVND (reference sequence). With V trimmed by 3 bases and J by 8 bases, 11 bases remained unmatched. The CDR3 totals 16 residues. The chain's CDR3 is CASSIGAGGLGEKLFF. CDR3 in DNA: TGTGCCAGTAGTATTGGGGCAGGGGGCTTAGGAGAAAAACTGTTTTTT.

The rearrangement uses TRBV5-1 and TRBJ2-3; 8 bases match TRBD1. Germline V CDR1 and CDR2: SGHRS, YFSETQ. V was clipped by 4 bases and J by 2 bases; unmatched bases: 9. CDR3 length: 16 residues. CDR3 amino acids: CASSIAGTGATDTQYF. CDR3 nucleotides: TGCGCCAGCAGCATCGCCGGGACAGGTGCCACAGATACGCAGTATTTT.

This clone turned up a few times. This rearrangement joins TRBV28 to TRBJ1-5, with D perhaps matching TRBD1 (5 bases). Germline V lookup: CDR1 MDHEN, CDR2 SYDVKM. V was trimmed by 6 bases and J by 3 bases, leaving 12 bases between them. The CDR3 is 14 amino acids. CDR3 sequence reads: CASRVAGNNQPQHF. The CDR3 DNA follows: TGTGCCAGCAGAGTAGCAGGGAACAATCAGCCCCAGCATTTT.

This chain uses TRBV21-1 with TRBJ1-5; no check of the table's D call, TRBD1, against the DNA was made. TRBV21-1 is annotated as a pseudogene. This CDR3 is built from 17 residues. For the CDR3, the DNA is TGTGCCAGCAGACTCTCAACCGGGACAGGGGGCAATCAGCCCCAGCATTTT. Protein sequence: CASRLSTGTGGNQPQHF.

V usage is TRBV27 and J usage is TRBJ2-2; 9 bases line up with TRBD1. Trimming took 5 bases from V and 7 from J; bases not matched to a gene: 8. Germline values: CDR1 MNHEY, CDR2 SMNVEV (reference sequence). This CDR3 is 15 amino acids long. DNA for the CDR3: TGTGCCAGCAGTCTCCCCGGACAGGGGCACGGGGAGCTGTTTTTT. Translated, it gives CASSLPGQGHGELFF.